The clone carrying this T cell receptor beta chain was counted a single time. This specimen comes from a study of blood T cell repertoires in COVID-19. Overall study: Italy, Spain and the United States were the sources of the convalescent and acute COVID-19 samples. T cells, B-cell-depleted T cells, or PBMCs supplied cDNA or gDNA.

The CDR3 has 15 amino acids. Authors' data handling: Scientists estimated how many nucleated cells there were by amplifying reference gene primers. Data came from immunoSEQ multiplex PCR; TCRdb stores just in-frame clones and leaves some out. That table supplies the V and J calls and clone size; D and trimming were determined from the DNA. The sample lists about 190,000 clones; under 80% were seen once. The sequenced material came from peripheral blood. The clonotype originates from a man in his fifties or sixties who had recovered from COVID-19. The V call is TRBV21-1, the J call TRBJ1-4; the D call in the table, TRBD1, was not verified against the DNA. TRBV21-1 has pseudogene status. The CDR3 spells CASSVNGTDNEKLFF. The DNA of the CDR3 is TGTGCCAGCAGCGTAAACGGGACAGATAATGAAAAACTGTTTTTT.